The source of this T cell receptor beta chain is a study of control samples from healthy donors and cancer patients. V was cut by 1 base and J by 11 bases, with 11 bases left in between. Germline CDR1 is LGHDT and CDR2 is YNNKEL (reference sequence). This CDR3 is built from 13 residues. Libraries were prepared by immunoSEQ multiplex PCR; TCRdb keeps only in-frame clonotypes and omits some of them. The profile shows around 110,000 clones, about 93% of them singletons. The V gene is TRBV3-1 (or the pseudogene TRBV3-2), the J gene TRBJ1-4, with D possibly matching TRBD1 (5 bases). The clonotype originates from a man aged 25 to 40 in good health. Sequenced: blood. CDR3 nucleotide sequence: TGTGCCAGCAGCCAAGGACAGCTGGCTAAACTGTTTTTT. Encoded protein: CASSQGQLAKLFF.